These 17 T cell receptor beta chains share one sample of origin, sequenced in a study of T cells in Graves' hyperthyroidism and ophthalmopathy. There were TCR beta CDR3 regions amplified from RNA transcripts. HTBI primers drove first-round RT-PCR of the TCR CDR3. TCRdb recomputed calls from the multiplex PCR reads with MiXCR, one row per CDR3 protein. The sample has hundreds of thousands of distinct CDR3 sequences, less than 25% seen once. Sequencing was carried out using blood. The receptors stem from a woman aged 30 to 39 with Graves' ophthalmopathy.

CDR3: CSAPEGGSSSYEQYF. As DNA, the CDR3 is TGCAGTGCCCCAGAGGGCGGGAGTTCCTCCTACGAGCAGTACTTC. The chain has TRBV20-1 and TRBJ2-7; 7 bases line up with TRBD2. Losses at the gene ends were 6 bases for V and 0 bases for J; bases not matched to a gene: 11. Germline V gene sequence: CDR1 DFQATT, CDR2 SNEGSKA (reference sequence). The CDR3 totals 15 residues.

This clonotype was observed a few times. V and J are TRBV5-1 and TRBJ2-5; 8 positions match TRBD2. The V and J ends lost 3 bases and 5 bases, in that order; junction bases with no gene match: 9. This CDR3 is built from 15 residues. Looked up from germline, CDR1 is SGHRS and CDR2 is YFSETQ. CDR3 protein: CASSSVVGGAETQYF. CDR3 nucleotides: TGCGCCAGCAGCTCGGTAGTCGGGGGGGCGGAGACCCAGTACTTC. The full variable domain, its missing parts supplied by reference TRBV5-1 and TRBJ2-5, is KAGVTQTPRYLIKTRGQQVTLSCSPISGHRSVSWYQQTPGQGLQFLFEYFSETQRNKGNFPGRFSGRQFSNSRSEMNVSTLELGDSALYLCASSSVVGGAETQYFGPGTRLLVL.

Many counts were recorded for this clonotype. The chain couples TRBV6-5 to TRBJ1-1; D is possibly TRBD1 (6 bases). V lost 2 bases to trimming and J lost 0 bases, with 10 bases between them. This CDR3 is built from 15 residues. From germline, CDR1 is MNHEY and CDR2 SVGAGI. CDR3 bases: TGTGCCAGCAGTTACCAGGGGAAATTGAACACTGAAGCTTTCTTT. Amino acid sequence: CASSYQGKLNTEAFF.

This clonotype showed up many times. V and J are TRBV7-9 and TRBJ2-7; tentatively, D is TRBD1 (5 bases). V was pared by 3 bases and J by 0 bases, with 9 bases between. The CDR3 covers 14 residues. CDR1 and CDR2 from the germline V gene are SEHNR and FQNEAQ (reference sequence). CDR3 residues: CASSFGRDSYEQYF. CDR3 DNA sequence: TGTGCCAGCAGCTTTGGCAGGGACTCCTACGAGCAGTACTTC.

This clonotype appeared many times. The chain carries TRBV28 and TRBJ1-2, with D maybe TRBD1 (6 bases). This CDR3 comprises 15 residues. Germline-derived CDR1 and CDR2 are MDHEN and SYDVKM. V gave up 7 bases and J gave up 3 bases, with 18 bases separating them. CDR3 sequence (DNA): TGTGCCAGCACAACGACGGGGGGCGCGGACTATGGCTACACCTTC. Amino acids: CASTTTGGADYGYTF.

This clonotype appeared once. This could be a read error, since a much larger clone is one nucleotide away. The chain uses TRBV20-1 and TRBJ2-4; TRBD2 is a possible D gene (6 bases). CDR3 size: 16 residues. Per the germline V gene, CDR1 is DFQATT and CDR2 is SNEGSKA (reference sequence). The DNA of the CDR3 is TGCAGTGCTAGAGCCGCGGAGACGGGAGCCTTCAACATTAAGTACTTC. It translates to CSARAAETGAFNIKYF.

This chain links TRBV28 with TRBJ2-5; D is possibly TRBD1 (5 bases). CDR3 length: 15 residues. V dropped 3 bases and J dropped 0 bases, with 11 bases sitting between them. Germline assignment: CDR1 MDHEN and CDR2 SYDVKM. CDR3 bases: TGTGCCAGCAGTTTTCAGAACAGGTACCAAGAGACCCAGTACTTC. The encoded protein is CASSFQNRYQETQYF.

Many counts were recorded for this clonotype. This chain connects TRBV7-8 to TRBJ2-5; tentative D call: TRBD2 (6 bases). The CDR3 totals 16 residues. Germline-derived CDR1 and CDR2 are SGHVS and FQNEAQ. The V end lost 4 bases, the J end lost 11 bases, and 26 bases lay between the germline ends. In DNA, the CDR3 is TGTGCCAGCAGCTCCGCGGGTAGTGGGGGGAACAAGCGTCAGTACTTC. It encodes CASSSAGSGGNKRQYF.

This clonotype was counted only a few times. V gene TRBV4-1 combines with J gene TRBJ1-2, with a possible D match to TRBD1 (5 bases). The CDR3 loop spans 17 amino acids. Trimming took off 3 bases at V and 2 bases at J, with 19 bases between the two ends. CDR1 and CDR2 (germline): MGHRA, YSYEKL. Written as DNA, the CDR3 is TGCGCCAGCAGCCAGGACCCCGGGGCCCAAGGAAACTATGGCTACACCTTC. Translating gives CASSQDPGAQGNYGYTF.

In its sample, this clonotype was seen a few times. In nucleotides, the CDR3 is TGTGCCAGCAGCTTTCCCCGGACAGGGGGCGTCTATGGCTACACCTTC. This translates into CASSFPRTGGVYGYTF. This chain connects TRBV11-2 to TRBJ1-2; 11 nucleotides agree with TRBD1. Germline V lookup: CDR1 SGHAT, CDR2 FQNNGV. The CDR3 extends over 16 amino acids. V lost 3 bases and J lost 4; bases outside the gene matches: 7.

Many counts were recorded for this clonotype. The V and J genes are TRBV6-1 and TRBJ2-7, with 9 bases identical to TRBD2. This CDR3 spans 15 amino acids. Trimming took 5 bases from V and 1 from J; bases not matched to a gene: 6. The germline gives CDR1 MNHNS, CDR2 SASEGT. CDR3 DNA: TGTGCCAGCAGTCTAGCGGGGAGGGGTTCCTACGAGCAGTACTTC. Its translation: CASSLAGRGSYEQYF.

The CDR3, as DNA: TGCAGCGTTGCCACCGGGGCGAACACTGAAGCTTTCTTT. Protein: CSVATGANTEAFF. The rearrangement joins TRBV29-1 to TRBJ1-1; D may be TRBD1 (5 bases). This CDR3 is 13 amino acids long. V lost 4 bases, J lost 1 base, and 10 bases lay in between. Germline CDR1 and CDR2: SQVTM and ANQGSEA.

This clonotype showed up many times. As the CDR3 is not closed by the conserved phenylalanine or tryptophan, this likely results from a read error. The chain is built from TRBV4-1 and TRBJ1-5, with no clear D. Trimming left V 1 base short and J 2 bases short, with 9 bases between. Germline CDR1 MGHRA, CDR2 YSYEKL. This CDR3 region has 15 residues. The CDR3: CASSQVGLGNQPQHL. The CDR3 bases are TGCGCCAGCAGCCAAGTAGGGTTGGGCAATCAGCCCCAGCATCTT.

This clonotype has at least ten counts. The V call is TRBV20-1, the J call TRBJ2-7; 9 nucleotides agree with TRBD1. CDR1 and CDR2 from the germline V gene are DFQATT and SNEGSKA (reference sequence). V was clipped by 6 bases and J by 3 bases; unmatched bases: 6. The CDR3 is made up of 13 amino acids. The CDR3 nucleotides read TGCAGTGCCCGGGACAGGGTGGTCTACGAGCAGTACTTC. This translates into CSARDRVVYEQYF.

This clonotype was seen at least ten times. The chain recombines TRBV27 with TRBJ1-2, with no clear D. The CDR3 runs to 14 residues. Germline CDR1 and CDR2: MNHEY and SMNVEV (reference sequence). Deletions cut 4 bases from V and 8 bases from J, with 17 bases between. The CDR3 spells CASSSARDEDGYTF. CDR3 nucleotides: TGTGCCAGCAGTTCCGCGAGGGATGAGGACGGCTACACCTTC.

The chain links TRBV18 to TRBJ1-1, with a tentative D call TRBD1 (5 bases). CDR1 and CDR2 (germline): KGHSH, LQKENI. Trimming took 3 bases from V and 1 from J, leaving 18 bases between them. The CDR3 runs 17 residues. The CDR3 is CASSPKGRAGPNTEAFF. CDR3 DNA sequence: TGTGCCAGCTCACCCAAGGGACGGGCAGGGCCGAACACTGAAGCTTTCTTT.

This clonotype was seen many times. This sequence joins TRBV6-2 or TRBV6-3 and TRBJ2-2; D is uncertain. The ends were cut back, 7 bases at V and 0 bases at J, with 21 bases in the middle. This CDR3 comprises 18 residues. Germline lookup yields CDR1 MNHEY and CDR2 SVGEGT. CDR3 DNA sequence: TGTGCCAGCACCCTAAGGGTCCGGCTCCGTCCGAACACCGGGGAGCTGTTTTTT. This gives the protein CASTLRVRLRPNTGELFF.